This is a list of T cell receptor beta chains from one sample in a study of control samples from healthy donors and cancer patients. Sequencing used immunoSEQ multiplex PCR; TCRdb keeps in-frame clones, though not all of them. The top ten clones hold 1.4% of a sample with around 170,000 clones, roughly 90% of them seen once. The sample was blood. Every receptor here comes from a woman aged 45-60 years in good health. Each CDR3 is given with its conserved first and last residue. D genes are given only for firm matches. Not all rows give a size; the values are once, few, many and, for expanded clones, a class.

.	TRBV11-2	TRBD1	TRBJ1-4	CASSLVQGVNEKLFF	TGTGCCAGCAGCTTGGTCCAGGGGGTTAATGAAAAACTGTTTTTT
.	TRBV11-1	TRBD1	TRBJ2-1	CASSLDRGMWNEQFF	TGTGCCAGCAGCTTAGACAGGGGAATGTGGAATGAGCAGTTCTTC
once	TRBV5-1	.	TRBJ2-5	CASSLGPGNQETQYF	TGCGCCAGCAGCTTAGGCCCCGGGAACCAAGAGACCCAGTACTTC
.	TRBV30	TRBD2	TRBJ2-2	CAVKAGAGTGELFF	TGTGCCGTAAAGGCGGGAGCGGGGACCGGGGAGCTGTTTTTT
.	TRBV14	.	TRBJ2-1	CASSPRVGTGSYNEQFF	TGTGCCAGCAGCCCAAGGGTGGGGACGGGGTCCTACAATGAGCAGTTCTTC
.	TRBV15	.	TRBJ2-1	CATSLAILTYEQFF	TGTGCCACCAGTCTTGCGATATTAACGTATGAGCAGTTCTTC
.	TRBV4-3	.	TRBJ2-1	CASSLSADSYNEQFF	TGCGCCAGCAGCCTTTCTGCGGACTCCTACAATGAGCAGTTCTTC
once	TRBV7-2	.	TRBJ1-5	CASSLDGLLNQPQHF	TGTGCCAGCAGCTTAGACGGGCTCCTCAATCAGCCCCAGCATTTT
.	TRBV5-1	TRBD1	TRBJ2-7	CASSLSRGLTYEQYF	TGCGCCAGCAGCTTGAGCAGGGGGTTGACCTACGAGCAGTACTTC
.	TRBV5-6	TRBD1	TRBJ2-7	CASSRRDRGRLLHTYEQYF	TGTGCCAGCAGCCGACGGGACAGGGGGCGTCTGCTACATACCTACGAGCAGTACTTC
.	TRBV7-2	.	TRBJ1-4	CASSPWGRVNEKLFF	TGTGCCAGCAGCCCTTGGGGAAGGGTAAATGAAAAACTGTTTTTT
.	TRBV28	TRBD1	TRBJ1-1	CASKSLGTGGTEAFF	TGTGCCAGTAAATCCCTCGGGACAGGGGGCACTGAAGCTTTCTTT
many	TRBV20-1	.	TRBJ1-2	CSAPRGYTF	TGCAGTGCCCCTAGGGGCTACACCTTC
.	TRBV30	.	TRBJ2-2	CACPGWSGAGELFF	TGTGCCTGCCCTGGATGGTCGGGGGCCGGGGAGCTGTTTTTT
once	TRBV7-8	TRBD1	TRBJ1-4	CASSLSGQVLTNEKLFF	TGTGCCAGCAGCCTGTCCGGACAGGTCCTAACTAATGAAAAACTGTTTTTT
.	TRBV11-3	TRBD2	TRBJ2-5	CASSLGRLAGVAETQYF	TGTGCCAGCAGCTTAGGGCGGCTAGCGGGAGTAGCAGAGACCCAGTACTTC
.	TRBV4-1	.	TRBJ1-4	CASSQEGPYPKLFF	TGCGCCAGCAGCCAAGAGGGTCCGTACCCAAAACTGTTTTTT
.	TRBV18	.	TRBJ2-5	CASSPRTAQETQYF	TGTGCCAGCTCACCGCGGACAGCCCAAGAGACCCAGTACTTC
.	TRBV5-5	.	TRBJ1-1	CASSLLGEAAFF	TGTGCCAGCAGCCTACTCGGAGAAGCGGCTTTCTTT
.	TRBV11-2	.	TRBJ2-7	CASSLQVLRGSYEQYF	TGTGCCAGCAGCTTACAGGTTTTAAGAGGCTCCTACGAGCAGTACTTC
.	TRBV27	TRBD1	TRBJ2-1	CASSTSPRRGPYNEQFF	TGTGCCAGCAGTACCTCCCCCCGCAGGGGGCCCTACAATGAGCAGTTCTTC
.	TRBV3-1/TRBV3-2	TRBD2	TRBJ2-1	CASSSIAGGQNEQFF	TGTGCCAGCAGTTCCATAGCGGGGGGGCAGAATGAGCAGTTCTTC
.	TRBV27	.	TRBJ1-5	CASSLGRVGQPQHF	TGTGCCAGCAGTCTCGGGCGGGTCGGGCAGCCCCAGCATTTT
.	TRBV10-3	TRBD1	TRBJ1-3	CAISLDRGGRGNTIYF	TGTGCCATCAGTTTAGACAGGGGAGGCCGTGGAAACACCATATATTTT
few	TRBV28	TRBD1	TRBJ1-4	CASRMDRGREKLFF	TGTGCCAGCCGTATGGACAGGGGGCGAGAAAAACTGTTTTTT
once	TRBV28	TRBD1	TRBJ2-7	CASVSSGTGSYEQYF	TGTGCCAGCGTCTCATCCGGGACAGGGAGCTACGAGCAGTACTTC
.	TRBV7-3	.	TRBJ2-2	CASSFSTSPGELFF	TGTGCCAGCAGCTTCTCTACTAGTCCCGGGGAGCTGTTTTTT
.	TRBV6-5	.	TRBJ2-2	CASSYSTMGAGELFF	TGTGCCAGCAGTTACTCGACGATGGGGGCCGGGGAGCTGTTTTTT
.	TRBV14	.	TRBJ1-2	CASSQLYVSGGNGYTF	TGTGCCAGCAGCCAGTTATATGTGTCTGGGGGGAATGGCTACACCTTC
.	TRBV7-9	TRBD1	TRBJ1-1	CASGRQGITEAFF	TGTGCCAGCGGGAGACAGGGGATCACTGAAGCTTTCTTT
.	TRBV10-2	TRBD1	TRBJ2-2	CASSEPGQGVTGELFF	TGCGCCAGCAGTGAGCCGGGACAGGGGGTCACCGGGGAGCTGTTTTTT
once	TRBV19	TRBD1	TRBJ1-3	CASSIGDRRLSGNTIYF	TGTGCCAGTAGTATAGGGGACAGGCGCCTCTCTGGAAACACCATATATTTT
.	TRBV29-1	.	TRBJ1-1	CSGVVNTEAFF	TGCAGCGGGGTGGTGAACACTGAAGCTTTCTTT
.	TRBV28	TRBD1	TRBJ1-2	CASTLGQRNYGYTF	TGTGCCAGCACCTTGGGACAGCGTAACTATGGCTACACCTTC
.	TRBV10-3	TRBD1	TRBJ1-1	CAISGRGGGTEAFF	TGTGCCATCAGTGGAAGAGGGGGCGGTACTGAAGCTTTCTTT
.	TRBV18	.	TRBJ1-5	CASSPSAGGYQPQHF	TGTGCCAGCTCACCCTCCGCGGGGGGGTATCAGCCCCAGCATTTT
.	TRBV25-1	.	TRBJ2-3	CASRSLGTQYF	TGTGCCAGCCGATCCCTGGGTACGCAGTATTTT
.	TRBV10-3	.	TRBJ1-1	CAISESARARTEAFF	TGTGCCATCAGTGAGTCTGCCAGGGCAAGAACTGAAGCTTTCTTT
.	TRBV10-2	.	TRBJ1-5	CASTPGGGFQPQHF	TGCGCCAGCACCCCAGGTGGGGGATTTCAGCCCCAGCATTTT
.	TRBV30	TRBD2	TRBJ2-1	CAWSGVGLAGGVGSYNEQFF	TGTGCCTGGAGTGGGGTCGGGCTAGCGGGGGGGGTAGGCTCCTACAATGAGCAGTTCTTC
.	TRBV6-5	.	TRBJ1-5	CASSYGRQGNQPQHF	TGTGCCAGCAGTTATGGGAGACAGGGCAATCAGCCCCAGCATTTT
.	TRBV4-3	.	TRBJ2-1	CASSQGMRSDNEQFF	TGCGCCAGCAGCCAGGGTATGCGTAGCGACAATGAGCAGTTCTTC
.	TRBV5-4	.	TRBJ2-1	CASSLWSGEQFF	TGTGCCAGCAGCTTGTGGTCTGGGGAGCAGTTCTTC
once	TRBV5-4	TRBD2	TRBJ2-7	CACSVNSGTYEQYF	TGTGCCTGCTCCGTGAATAGCGGGACTTACGAGCAGTACTTC
.	TRBV3-1/TRBV3-2	.	TRBJ2-5	CASSPDSSRVTQYF	TGTGCCAGCAGCCCGGACTCGAGCCGGGTGACCCAGTACTTC
.	TRBV3-1/TRBV3-2	.	TRBJ2-3	CASSQGSADTQYF	TGTGCCAGCAGCCAAGGGTCCGCAGATACGCAGTATTTT